This passage covers 14 T cell receptor beta chains from one sample sequenced in a study of blood T cells in healthy people across ages. For the second PCR, which ran for about 6 to 11 cycles, a sample-barcoded 5' primer and a J-beta primer mix were used. TCRdb redid the calling of the 5' RACE reads with MiXCR, one entry per CDR3 protein. The table shows roughly 1.9 million distinct CDR3 sequences, with about 39% occurring only once. Sequenced material: blood. These receptors were taken from a human donor in good health.

The chain combines TRBV6-2 or TRBV6-3 with TRBJ1-5, with D unclear. The CDR3 spans 15 residues. Germline CDR1 MNHEY, CDR2 SVGEGT. With 6 bases removed from V and 0 bases from J, the gap between germline ends came to 12 bases. The CDR3 nucleotides are TGTGCCAGCAGACTAACTGGAATTAGCAATCAGCCCCAGCATTTT. It is translated as CASRLTGISNQPQHF.

V usage is TRBV7-9 and J usage is TRBJ2-3; no clear D. Germline values: CDR1 SEHNR, CDR2 FQNEAQ (reference sequence). Between the trimmed V and J ends, which lost 2 bases and 6 bases, there was a span of 12 bases. The CDR3 consists of 14 residues. The CDR3 DNA sequence: TGTGCCAGCAGCTTATCTTTGATACGGGATACGCAGTATTTT. This sequence encodes CASSLSLIRDTQYF.

The chain uses TRBV24-1 and TRBJ1-5; D unclear. Trimming removed 3 bases at V and 2 bases at J, with 10 bases between. Germline loops: CDR1 KGHDR, CDR2 SFDVKD. This CDR3 region has 15 residues. CDR3 in amino acids: CATSDNGEGNQPQHF. For the CDR3, the DNA is TGTGCCACCAGTGATAACGGGGAGGGCAATCAGCCCCAGCATTTT.

This clonotype was counted between two and nine times. V is TRBV4-1 and J is TRBJ1-2; D gene ambiguous. Trimming stripped 0 bases from V and 6 bases from J, with 11 bases between. The germline V gene encodes CDR1 MGHRA and CDR2 YSYEKL. The CDR3 runs 14 residues. For the CDR3, the DNA is TGCGCCAGCAGCCAAGATTTTTTTCCGGATGGCTACACCTTC. It codes for CASSQDFFPDGYTF.

A few counts support this clonotype. The chain carries TRBV7-2 and TRBJ1-5; D is uncertain. Deletions cut 6 bases from V and 3 bases from J, with 9 bases between. Germline loops: CDR1 SGHTA, CDR2 FQGNSA. The CDR3 totals 13 residues. This CDR3 reads CASSKEVNQPQHF. The DNA of the CDR3 is TGTGCCAGCAGTAAAGAGGTCAATCAGCCCCAGCATTTT.

This chain connects TRBV29-1 to TRBJ2-7; 9 bases map to TRBD1. The CDR3 covers 15 residues. The V gene's germline CDR1 is SQVTM and CDR2 ANQGSEA. Trimming removed 7 bases from V and 1 base from J; junction bases left unmatched: 11. CDR3 loop: CSAIPGQGLSYEQYF. CDR3 in DNA: TGCAGCGCTATCCCTGGACAGGGGCTTTCCTACGAGCAGTACTTC.

This clonotype came up a few times. The V and J genes are TRBV24-1 and TRBJ2-1; maybe TRBD2 (6 bases). The CDR3 sequence is 15 residues long. Between the trimmed V and J ends, which lost 5 bases and 2 bases, there was a span of 12 bases. Germline lookup yields CDR1 KGHDR and CDR2 SFDVKD. The CDR3 is CATSGLWGAYNEQFF. The DNA for the CDR3 is TGTGCCACCAGTGGGCTCTGGGGGGCCTACAATGAGCAGTTCTTC.

A remark on this clonotype: This clone may be a read error of a much larger clone one base away. The rearrangement links TRBV28 to TRBJ1-5, with 8 bases that match TRBD1. CDR3 length: 14 residues. Per the germline V gene, CDR1 is MDHEN and CDR2 is SYDVKM. Trimming removed 6 bases from V and 5 bases from J; junction bases left unmatched: 6. CDR3 loop: CASRSGQGDQPQHF. DNA for the CDR3: TGTGCCAGCAGGTCCGGACAGGGCGATCAGCCCCAGCATTTT.

The table lists this clonotype with many counts. J is TRBJ2-7 and V is TRBV10-3, with 9 bases matching TRBD1. This CDR3 comprises 14 residues. CDR1 and CDR2 from the germline V gene are ENHRY and SYGVKD. J was trimmed by 4 bases and V by 7 bases; bases with no gene match: 8. CDR3 sequence: CAINTGTGQYEQYF. CDR3 sequence (DNA): TGTGCCATCAATACCGGGACAGGGCAGTACGAGCAGTACTTC.

This clonotype showed up just a few times. The rearrangement joins TRBV5-5 to TRBJ1-4, with D unresolved. V shed 5 bases and J shed 6 bases, with 11 bases lying between them. CDR3 length: 13 residues. The germline V gene has CDR1 SGHKS and CDR2 YYEKEE (reference sequence). The CDR3 sequence is CASSKLADEKLFF. The CDR3 DNA sequence: TGTGCCAGCAGTAAGCTTGCGGATGAAAAACTGTTTTTT.

The chain has TRBV29-1 and TRBJ2-7, with 12 bases identical to TRBD1. The CDR3 contains 13 residues. V lost 7 bases to trimming and J lost 2 bases; unmatched junction nucleotides: 3. Germline CDR1 is SQVTM and CDR2 is ANQGSEA. CDR3 sequence: CSGGDRGPYEQYF. The CDR3 DNA reads as TGCAGCGGGGGGGACAGGGGGCCCTACGAGCAGTACTTC.

DNA of the CDR3: TGTGCCAGCAGCAGGGGACTAGCGGGCGTGTACTTC. Protein product: CASSRGLAGVYF. V usage is TRBV12-3 or TRBV12-4 and J usage is TRBJ2-7, with 12 nucleotides matching TRBD2. The CDR3 sequence is 12 residues long. V lost 6 bases, J lost 12 bases, and 6 bases stayed unmatched.

The genes are TRBV29-1 and TRBJ2-7; 11 bases line up with TRBD1. CDR3 length: 14 residues. Germline V CDR1 and CDR2: SQVTM, ANQGSEA. Trimming cost V 5 bases and J 4 bases; bases outside gene matches: 7. As DNA, the CDR3 is TGCAGCGTTATTTCCGGGACAGGGGGGTACGAGCAGTACTTC. It yields the protein CSVISGTGGYEQYF.

This clonotype was counted only a few times. V is TRBV20-1 and J is TRBJ2-7; the D is unclear. V was clipped by 4 bases and J by 1 base, with 8 bases between them. Germline values: CDR1 DFQATT, CDR2 SNEGSKA (reference sequence). The CDR3 covers 12 residues. CDR3 protein: CSATGPSYEQYF. DNA for the CDR3: TGCAGTGCTACCGGGCCTTCCTACGAGCAGTACTTC.